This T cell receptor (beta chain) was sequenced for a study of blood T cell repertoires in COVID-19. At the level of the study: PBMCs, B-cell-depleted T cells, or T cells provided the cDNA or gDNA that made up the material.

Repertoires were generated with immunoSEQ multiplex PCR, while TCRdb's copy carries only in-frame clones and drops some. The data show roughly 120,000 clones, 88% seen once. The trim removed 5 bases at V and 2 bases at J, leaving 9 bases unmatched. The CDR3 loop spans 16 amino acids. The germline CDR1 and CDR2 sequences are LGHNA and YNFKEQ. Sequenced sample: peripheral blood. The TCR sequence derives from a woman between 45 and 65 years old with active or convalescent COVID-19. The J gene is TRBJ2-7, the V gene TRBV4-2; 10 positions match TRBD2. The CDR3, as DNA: TGTGCCAGCAGCGCCACTAGCGGGAACAGTCCCTACGAGCAGTACTTC. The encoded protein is CASSATSGNSPYEQYF.